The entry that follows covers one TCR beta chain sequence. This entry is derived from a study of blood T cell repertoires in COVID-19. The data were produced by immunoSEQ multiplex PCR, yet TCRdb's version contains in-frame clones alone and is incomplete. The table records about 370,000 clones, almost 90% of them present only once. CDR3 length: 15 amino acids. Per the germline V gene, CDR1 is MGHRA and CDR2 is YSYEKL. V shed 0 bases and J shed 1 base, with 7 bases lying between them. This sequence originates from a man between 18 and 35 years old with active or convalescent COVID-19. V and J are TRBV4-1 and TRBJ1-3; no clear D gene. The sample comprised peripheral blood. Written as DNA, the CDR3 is TGCGCCAGCAGCCAAGATAGAGGGTCTGGAAACACCATATATTTT. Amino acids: CASSQDRGSGNTIYF.